Below, one T cell receptor (beta chain) is given with its context. This CDR3 has 19 residues. The trim removed 2 bases at V and 4 bases at J, leaving 15 bases unmatched. Germline CDR1 MNHEY, CDR2 SMNVEV (reference sequence). This sample was taken from a study of cytomegalovirus exposure and HLA in healthy donors. Study context: An early data release held tens of millions of unique TCRs from HLA-typed donors.

Researchers ran the PCR with 60 Vbeta and 13 Jbeta primers. Measured with immunoSEQ multiplex PCR; TCRdb has only the in-frame clones, and not every one. This sample yields under 300,000 clones, of which roughly two thirds are seen a single time; about 2.2% belongs to the top ten. The TCR comes from a female donor in good health and CMV-seronegative. This chain uses TRBV27 with TRBJ2-5, with 11 nucleotides matching TRBD2. Sequenced: PBMCs. CDR3 protein: CASSLRLAGGPNFGETQYF. In DNA form, the CDR3 reads TGTGCCAGCAGTTTACGGTTAGCGGGAGGGCCGAACTTCGGAGAGACCCAGTACTTC.